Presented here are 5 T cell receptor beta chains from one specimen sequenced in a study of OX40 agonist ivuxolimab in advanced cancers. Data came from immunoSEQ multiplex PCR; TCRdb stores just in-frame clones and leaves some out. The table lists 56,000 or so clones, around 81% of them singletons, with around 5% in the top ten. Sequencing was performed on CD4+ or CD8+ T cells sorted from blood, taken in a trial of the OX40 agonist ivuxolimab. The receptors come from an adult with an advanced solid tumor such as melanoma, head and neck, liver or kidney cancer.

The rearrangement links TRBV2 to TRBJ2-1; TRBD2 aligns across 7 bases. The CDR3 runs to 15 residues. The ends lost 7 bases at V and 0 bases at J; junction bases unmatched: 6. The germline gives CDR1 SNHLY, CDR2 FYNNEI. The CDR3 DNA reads TGTGCCAGCATTCTAGCGGTCGGCTCCTACAATGAGCAGTTCTTC. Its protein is CASILAVGSYNEQFF.

For the CDR3, the DNA is TGTGCCAGCAGTTACGATCTCTGGGGGTTGGCTGAAAAACTGTTTTTT. Encoded protein: CASSYDLWGLAEKLFF. The rearrangement uses TRBV6-6 and TRBJ1-4, with a possible D match to TRBD1 (5 bases). This CDR3 comprises 16 residues. The V gene's germline CDR1 is MNHNY and CDR2 SVGAGI (reference sequence). The V and J ends lost 2 bases and 7 bases respectively, with 17 bases between them.

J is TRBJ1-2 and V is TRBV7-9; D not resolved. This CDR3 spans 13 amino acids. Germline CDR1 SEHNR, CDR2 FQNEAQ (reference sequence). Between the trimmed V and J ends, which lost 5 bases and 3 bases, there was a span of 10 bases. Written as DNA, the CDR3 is TGTGCCAGCAGCCGCAGTGGTGACTATGGCTACACCTTC. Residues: CASSRSGDYGYTF.

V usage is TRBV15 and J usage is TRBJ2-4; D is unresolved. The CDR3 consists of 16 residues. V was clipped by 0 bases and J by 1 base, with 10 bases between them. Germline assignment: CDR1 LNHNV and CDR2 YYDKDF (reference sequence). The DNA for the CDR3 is TGTGCCACCAGCAGAGATTGGGTTTCGGCCAAAAACATTCAGTACTTC. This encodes CATSRDWVSAKNIQYF. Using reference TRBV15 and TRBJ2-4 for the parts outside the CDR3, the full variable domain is DAMVIQNPRYQVTQFGKPVTLSCSQTLNHNVMYWYQQKSSQAPKLLFHYYDKDFNNEADTPDNFQSRRPNTSFCFLDIRSPGLGDTAMYLCATSRDWVSAKNIQYFGAGTRLSVL.

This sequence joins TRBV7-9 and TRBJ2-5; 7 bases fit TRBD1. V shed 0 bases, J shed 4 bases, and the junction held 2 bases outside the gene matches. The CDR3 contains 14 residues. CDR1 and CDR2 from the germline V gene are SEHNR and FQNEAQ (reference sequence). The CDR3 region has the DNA TGTGCCAGCAGCTTAGCAGGGGGCGCAGAGACCCAGTACTTC. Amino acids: CASSLAGGAETQYF.